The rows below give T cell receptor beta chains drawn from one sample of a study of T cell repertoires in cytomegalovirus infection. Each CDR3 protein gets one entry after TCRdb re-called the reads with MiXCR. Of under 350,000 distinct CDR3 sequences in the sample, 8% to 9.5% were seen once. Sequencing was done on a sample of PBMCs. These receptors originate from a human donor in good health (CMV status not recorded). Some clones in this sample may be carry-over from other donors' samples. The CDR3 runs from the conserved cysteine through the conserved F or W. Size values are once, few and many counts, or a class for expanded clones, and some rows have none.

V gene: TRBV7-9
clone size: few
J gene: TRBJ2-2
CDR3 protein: CASSSQLQGKTGELFF

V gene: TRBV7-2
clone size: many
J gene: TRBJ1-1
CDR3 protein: CASSSAGGPTEAFF

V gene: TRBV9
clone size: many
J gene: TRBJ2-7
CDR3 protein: CASSVGTPLIYEQYF

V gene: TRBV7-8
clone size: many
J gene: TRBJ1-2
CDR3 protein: CASSLDGMVNYGYTF

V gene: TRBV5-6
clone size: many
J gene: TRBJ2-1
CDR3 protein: CASSSLEGYGGYNEQFF

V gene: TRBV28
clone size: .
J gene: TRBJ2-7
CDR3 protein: CAMRASGGYEQYF

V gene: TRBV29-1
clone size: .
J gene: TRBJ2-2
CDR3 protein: CSVEGRAPTGELFF

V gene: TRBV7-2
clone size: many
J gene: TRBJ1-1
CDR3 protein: CAILEGLANTEAFF

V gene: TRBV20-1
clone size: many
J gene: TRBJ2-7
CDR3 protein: CSAGLSSYEQYF

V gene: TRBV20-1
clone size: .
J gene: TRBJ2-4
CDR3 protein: CSAPLGGESKNIQYF

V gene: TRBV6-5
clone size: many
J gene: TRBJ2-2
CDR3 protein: CASSSGRVLRSGELFF

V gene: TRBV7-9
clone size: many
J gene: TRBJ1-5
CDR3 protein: CASSRGGQPQHF

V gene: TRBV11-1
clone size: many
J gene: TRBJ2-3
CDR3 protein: CASSLRRITDTQYF

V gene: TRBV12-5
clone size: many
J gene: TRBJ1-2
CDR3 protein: CASGAILNSGYTF

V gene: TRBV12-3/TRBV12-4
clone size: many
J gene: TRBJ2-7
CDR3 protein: CASSFLGGPPYEQYF

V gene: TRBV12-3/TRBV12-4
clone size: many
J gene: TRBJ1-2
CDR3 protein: CASTQQGFYGYTF

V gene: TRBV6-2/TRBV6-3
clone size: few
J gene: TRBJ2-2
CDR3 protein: CASSLTSGELFF

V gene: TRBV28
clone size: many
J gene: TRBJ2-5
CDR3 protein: CASSLSTGYQETQYF

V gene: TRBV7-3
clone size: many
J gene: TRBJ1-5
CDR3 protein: CASSPTGAEPQHF

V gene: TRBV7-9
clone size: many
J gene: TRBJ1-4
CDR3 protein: CASSGETGSEKLFF

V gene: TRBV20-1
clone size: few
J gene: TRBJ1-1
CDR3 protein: CSAPEGFGEAFF

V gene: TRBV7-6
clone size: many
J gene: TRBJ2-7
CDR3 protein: CATGDRVYGEQYF